The 23 T cell receptor beta chains in this list originate from one sample, sequenced in a study of T cells in localized non-small cell lung cancer. TCRdb's copy holds only in-frame clones and misses some; the assay was immunoSEQ multiplex PCR. Among 45,000 to 65,000 clones listed, 85% to 90% were seen once. The sequenced sample was peripheral blood, obtained before any cancer treatment. These TCRs come from a man between 40 and 70 years old with stage I squamous cell lung carcinoma.

CDR3 amino acids: CASSFLSRASWEGETQYF. In DNA, the CDR3 is TGTGCCAGCAGCTTCCTTTCGAGGGCTAGCTGGGAGGGGGAGACCCAGTACTTC. V and J are TRBV7-3 and TRBJ2-5; 7 bases agree with TRBD2. The germline V gene encodes CDR1 SGHTA and CDR2 FQGTGA. This CDR3 is built from 18 residues. The trim removed 3 bases at V and 5 bases at J, leaving 18 bases unmatched.

The chain links TRBV7-6 to TRBJ2-3, with no clear D. Per the germline V gene, CDR1 is SGHVS and CDR2 is FNYEAQ. V lost 2 bases and J lost 5, with 11 bases in between. This CDR3 region has 14 residues. The CDR3 loop reads CASSLRIREDTQYF. Here the CDR3 DNA reads TGTGCCAGCAGCTTACGGATCCGCGAAGATACGCAGTATTTT. The full variable domain, with the rest looked up from reference TRBV7-6 and TRBJ2-3, is GAGVSQSPRYKVTKRGQDVALRCDPISGHVSLYWYRQALGQGPEFLTYFNYEAQQDKSGLPNDRFSAERPEGSISTLTIQRTEQRDSAMYRCASSLRIREDTQYFGPGTRLTVL.

DNA for the CDR3: TGTGCCAGCAGTCCTCCCTACAGAGGGGCGATGAACACTGAAGCTTTCTTT. It specifies CASSPPYRGAMNTEAFF. The J gene is TRBJ1-1, the V gene TRBV28; perhaps TRBD1 as D (5 bases). V was clipped by 5 bases and J by 0 bases, with 19 bases between them. The CDR3 is 17 amino acids. The germline gives CDR1 MDHEN, CDR2 SYDVKM. The complete variable domain, with remaining parts taken from reference TRBV28 and TRBJ1-1, reads DVKVTQSSRYLVKRTGEKVFLECVQDMDHENMFWYRQDPGLGLRLIYFSYDVKMKEKGDIPEGYSVSREKKERFSLILESASTNQTSMYLCASSPPYRGAMNTEAFFGQGTRLTVV.

This clone has only one observation. The CDR3 region has the DNA TGCGCCAGCAGCTCCGGGACTAGCGTCACAGATACGCAGTATTTT. It specifies CASSSGTSVTDTQYF. The J gene is TRBJ2-3, the V gene TRBV5-1, with 10 bases that match TRBD2. The CDR3 extends over 15 amino acids. V gave up 3 bases and J gave up 2 bases; unmatched junction bases: 3. Germline values: CDR1 SGHRS, CDR2 YFSETQ.

The V gene is TRBV7-6, the J gene TRBJ2-5, with D maybe TRBD2 (5 bases). Trimming stripped 2 bases from V and 0 bases from J, with 10 bases between. This CDR3 has 15 residues. The germline gives CDR1 SGHVS, CDR2 FNYEAQ. The chain's CDR3 is CASSLLRANQETQYF. CDR3 coding DNA: TGTGCCAGCAGCTTATTGAGGGCCAACCAAGAGACCCAGTACTTC.

The rearrangement uses TRBV10-3 and TRBJ1-5, with D possibly TRBD1 on 5 matching bases. The CDR3 runs 17 residues. CDR1 is ENHRY and CDR2 is SYGVKD in the germline V gene. Trimming left V 3 bases short and J 1 base short, with 16 bases between. The CDR3 spells CAISDPWGGRSNQPQHF. CDR3 nucleotides: TGTGCCATCAGTGACCCCTGGGGGGGTAGGAGCAATCAGCCCCAGCATTTT.

This clone is a singleton in its sample. Other DNA sequences within the sample encode an identical CDR3. CDR3 loop: CASSLETGGNTIYF. CDR3 DNA sequence: TGCGCCAGCAGCTTGGAGACAGGGGGAAACACCATATATTTT. The chain uses TRBV5-1 and TRBJ1-3, with TRBD1 matching over 7 bases. CDR1 SGHRS and CDR2 YFSETQ come from the germline V gene. J gave up 4 bases and V 0 bases, and 1 base lay outside the gene matches. The CDR3 spans 14 residues.

V and J are TRBV29-1 and TRBJ2-5; D is undetermined. The CDR3 runs 11 residues. V was pared by 4 bases and J by 2 bases, with 5 bases between. Germline CDR1 is SQVTM and CDR2 is ANQGSEA. The CDR3 DNA reads TGCAGCGTTGTAGGGCAAGAGACCCAGTACTTC. Translated, it gives CSVVGQETQYF.

V gene TRBV29-1 combines with J gene TRBJ2-2; D might be TRBD1 (5 bases). The CDR3 covers 13 residues. V was trimmed by 4 bases and J by 3 bases, leaving 9 bases between them. Germline V gene sequence: CDR1 SQVTM, CDR2 ANQGSEA. The CDR3 DNA is TGCAGCGTTGGACAGTCCGACACCGGGGAGCTGTTTTTT. This sequence encodes CSVGQSDTGELFF.

The chain uses TRBV5-4 and TRBJ2-7; tentatively, D is TRBD1 or TRBD2 (5 bases each). The V end was cut by 3 bases, the J end by 6 bases, with 13 bases between. This CDR3 spans 13 amino acids. Germline CDR1 is SGHNT and CDR2 is YYREEE (reference sequence). The CDR3 DNA reads as TGTGCCAGCAGCTGGGAAAGGGGAGTCGAGCAGTACTTC. It translates to CASSWERGVEQYF. Supplemented by reference TRBV5-4 and TRBJ2-7, the full variable domain reads ETGVTQSPTHLIKTRGQQVTLRCSSQSGHNTVSWYQQALGQGPQFIFQYYREEENGRGNFPPRFSGLQFPNYSSELNVNALELDDSALYLCASSWERGVEQYFGPGTRLTVT.

The V gene is TRBV7-3, the J gene TRBJ2-7, with D perhaps given as TRBD1 or TRBD2 (5 bases each). CDR1 and CDR2 from the germline V gene are SGHTA and FQGTGA. V lost 7 bases and J lost 0, with 10 bases in between. The CDR3 totals 13 residues. The CDR3 loop reads CASTLGDSYEQYF. The CDR3 coding sequence is TGTGCCAGCACCCTGGGGGACTCCTACGAGCAGTACTTC.

In this sample, this clone turned up once. The J gene is TRBJ2-7, the V gene TRBV7-9; 7 bases map to TRBD2. The CDR3 runs 15 residues. The V gene end was trimmed by 4 bases and the J gene end by 4 bases; junction bases not matched to a gene: 10. CDR1 is SEHNR, CDR2 FQNEAQ, per germline (reference sequence). CDR3 DNA sequence: TGTGCCAGCAGCTCCACCAGCGGGGTCACTTACGAGCAGTACTTC. It is translated as CASSSTSGVTYEQYF.

This chain joins TRBV5-6 and TRBJ1-2; TRBD1 might be the D (6 bases). This CDR3 has 16 residues. V dropped 3 bases and J dropped 3 bases, with 18 bases sitting between them. Germline V lookup: CDR1 SGHDT, CDR2 YYEEEE. This chain's CDR3 is CASSSYLGGQYYGYTF. CDR3 coding DNA: TGTGCCAGCAGCTCCTACTTGGGGGGGCAGTACTATGGCTACACCTTC.

V is TRBV9 and J is TRBJ1-3, with a tentative D call TRBD1 (6 bases). The V end was cut by 4 bases, the J end by 2 bases, with 13 bases between. CDR3 length: 15 amino acids. Germline V CDR1 and CDR2: SGDLS, YYNGEE. The chain's CDR3 is CASSILQGPGNTIYF. In DNA, the CDR3 is TGTGCCAGCAGCATACTACAGGGCCCTGGAAACACCATATATTTT.

The chain has TRBV7-2 and TRBJ2-5; D remains unclear. The CDR3 has 11 amino acids. Trimming cost V 5 bases and J 4 bases, with 5 bases left between them. The germline V gene has CDR1 SGHTA and CDR2 FQGNSA. CDR3 in amino acids: CASSPRETQYF. The DNA of the CDR3 is TGTGCCAGCAGCCCCCGAGAGACCCAGTACTTC. Supplemented by reference TRBV7-2 and TRBJ2-5, the full variable domain reads GAGVSQSPSNKVTEKGKDVELRCDPISGHTALYWYRQSLGQGLEFLIYFQGNSAPDKSGLPSDRFSAERTGGSVSTLTIQRTQQEDSAVYLCASSPRETQYFGPGTRLLVL.

The gene calls are TRBV6-5 and TRBJ1-2; no firm D call. Per the germline V gene, CDR1 is MNHEY and CDR2 is SVGAGI. The length of the CDR3 is 15 residues. V was clipped by 5 bases and J by 3 bases, with 16 bases between them. The CDR3 protein is CASSNPEGDYYGYTF. The DNA for the CDR3 is TGTGCCAGCAGTAATCCGGAGGGAGATTACTATGGCTACACCTTC.

This sequence joins TRBV14 and TRBJ2-1, with TRBD2 identical over 7 bases. The ends lost 5 bases at V and 8 bases at J; junction bases unmatched: 12. Germline-derived CDR1 and CDR2 are SGHDN and FVKESK. The length of the CDR3 is 15 residues. As DNA, the CDR3 is TGTGCCAGCAGCTTAACGACTAGCTATATCTATGAGCAGTTCTTC. This encodes CASSLTTSYIYEQFF.

This clone was detected once. The chain uses TRBV5-1 and TRBJ1-5, with 10 bases aligning to TRBD1. The V and J ends lost 4 bases and 8 bases, in that order; junction bases with no gene match: 9. This CDR3 contains 15 residues. CDR1 is SGHRS, CDR2 YFSETQ, per germline. The CDR3 spells CASSGGQGQGEPQHF. The CDR3 coding sequence is TGCGCCAGCAGCGGGGGACAGGGGCAGGGGGAGCCCCAGCATTTT. Using reference TRBV5-1 and TRBJ1-5 for the parts outside the CDR3, the full variable domain is KAGVTQTPRYLIKTRGQQVTLSCSPISGHRSVSWYQQTPGQGLQFLFEYFSETQRNKGNFPGRFSGRQFSNSRSEMNVSTLELGDSALYLCASSGGQGQGEPQHFGDGTRLSIL.

This clone was detected only once. The chain links TRBV28 to TRBJ2-2, with D unresolved. This CDR3 contains 14 residues. CDR1 MDHEN and CDR2 SYDVKM come from the germline V gene. The V gene lost 1 base and the J gene lost 4 bases, with 7 bases spanning the gap. The CDR3: CASSLFGGTGELFF. The CDR3 nucleotides read TGTGCCAGCAGTTTATTCGGCGGCACCGGGGAGCTGTTTTTT.

This sequence joins TRBV2 and TRBJ2-5; D gene ambiguous. CDR3 length: 14 residues. Trimming pared 7 bases from V and 6 bases from J, leaving 18 bases between. Germline CDR1 reads SNHLY; CDR2 reads FYNNEI. CDR3 sequence reads: CASTPSVAGKTQYF. The CDR3 nucleotides are TGTGCCAGCACCCCCTCCGTGGCAGGCAAGACCCAGTACTTC.

The genes are TRBV11-3 and TRBJ2-1, with D hard to call. Trimming took off 1 base at V and 6 bases at J, with 7 bases between the two ends. Germline CDR1 SGHNT, CDR2 YENEEA. CDR3 length equals 13 residues. This CDR3 is CASSLGLGNEQFF. The CDR3 nucleotides read TGTGCCAGCAGCTTAGGTCTAGGCAATGAGCAGTTCTTC.

The chain uses TRBV28 and TRBJ1-1; possible D gene TRBD1, 6 bases. The CDR3 has 17 residues. Trimming pared 2 bases from V and 2 bases from J, leaving 18 bases between. CDR1 is MDHEN, CDR2 SYDVKM, per germline. The CDR3 DNA follows: TGTGCCAGCAGTTTAGACAGGTCGGGTGTTTTTAACACTGAAGCTTTCTTT. Protein: CASSLDRSGVFNTEAFF. Together with reference TRBV28 and TRBJ1-1, the CDR3 gives the full variable domain: DVKVTQSSRYLVKRTGEKVFLECVQDMDHENMFWYRQDPGLGLRLIYFSYDVKMKEKGDIPEGYSVSREKKERFSLILESASTNQTSMYLCASSLDRSGVFNTEAFFGQGTRLTVV.

The chain is built from TRBV5-8 and TRBJ2-5; a possible D gene is TRBD1 (7 bases). Per germline, CDR1 SGHTS and CDR2 YDEGEE. V was shortened by 4 bases and J by 5 bases, with 15 bases between the two germline ends. The CDR3 has 14 residues. The CDR3 DNA reads as TGTGCCAGCAGCACGAGGAGGGGGCAGGAGACCCAGTACTTC. Encoded protein: CASSTRRGQETQYF.